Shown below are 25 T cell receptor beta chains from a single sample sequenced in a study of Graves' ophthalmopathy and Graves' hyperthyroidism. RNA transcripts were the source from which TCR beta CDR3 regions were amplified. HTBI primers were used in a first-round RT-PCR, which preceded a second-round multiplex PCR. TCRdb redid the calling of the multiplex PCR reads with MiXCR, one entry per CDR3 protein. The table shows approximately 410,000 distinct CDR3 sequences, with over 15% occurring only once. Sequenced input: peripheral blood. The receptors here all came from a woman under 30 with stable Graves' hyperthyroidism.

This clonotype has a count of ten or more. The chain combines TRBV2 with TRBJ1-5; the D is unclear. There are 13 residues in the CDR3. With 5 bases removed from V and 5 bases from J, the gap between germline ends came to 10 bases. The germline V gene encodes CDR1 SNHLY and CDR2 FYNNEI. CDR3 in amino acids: CASSPGIDQPQHF. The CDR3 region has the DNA TGTGCCAGCAGTCCCGGGATCGATCAGCCCCAGCATTTT.

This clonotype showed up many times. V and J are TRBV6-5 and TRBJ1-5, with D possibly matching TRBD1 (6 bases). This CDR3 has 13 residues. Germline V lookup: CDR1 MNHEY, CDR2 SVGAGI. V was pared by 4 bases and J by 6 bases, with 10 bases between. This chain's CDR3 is CASSLQGGQPQHF. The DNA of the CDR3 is TGTGCCAGCAGTTTACAGGGCGGTCAGCCCCAGCATTTT.

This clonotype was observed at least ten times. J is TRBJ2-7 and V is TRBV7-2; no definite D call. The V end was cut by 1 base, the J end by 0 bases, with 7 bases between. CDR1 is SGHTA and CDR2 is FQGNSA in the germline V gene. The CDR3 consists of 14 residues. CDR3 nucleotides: TGTGCCAGCAGCTTAGTCCTGAGCTCCTACGAGCAGTACTTC. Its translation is CASSLVLSSYEQYF. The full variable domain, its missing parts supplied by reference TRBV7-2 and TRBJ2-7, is GAGVSQSPSNKVTEKGKDVELRCDPISGHTALYWYRQSLGQGLEFLIYFQGNSAPDKSGLPSDRFSAERTGGSVSTLTIQRTQQEDSAVYLCASSLVLSSYEQYFGPGTRLTVT.

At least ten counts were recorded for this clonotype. The CDR3 is CASSPGLTPYGYTF. In DNA form, the CDR3 reads TGTGCCAGCAGCCCGGGGTTGACTCCCTATGGCTACACCTTC. The rearrangement uses TRBV14 and TRBJ1-2, with D uncertain. The CDR3 covers 14 residues. Trimming removed 4 bases at V and 4 bases at J, with 13 bases between. Per the germline V gene, CDR1 is SGHDN and CDR2 is FVKESK.

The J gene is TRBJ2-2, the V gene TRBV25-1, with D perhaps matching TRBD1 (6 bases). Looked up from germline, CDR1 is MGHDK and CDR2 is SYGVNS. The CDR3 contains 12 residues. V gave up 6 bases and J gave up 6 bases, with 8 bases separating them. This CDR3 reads CASRGAPGELFF. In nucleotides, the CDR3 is TGTGCCAGCAGGGGGGCCCCCGGGGAGCTGTTTTTT.

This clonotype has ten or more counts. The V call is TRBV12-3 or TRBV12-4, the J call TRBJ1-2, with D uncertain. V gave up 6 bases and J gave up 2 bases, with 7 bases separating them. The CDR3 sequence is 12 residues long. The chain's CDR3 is CASRSQNYGYTF. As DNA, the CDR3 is TGTGCCAGCAGGTCTCAAAACTATGGCTACACCTTC.

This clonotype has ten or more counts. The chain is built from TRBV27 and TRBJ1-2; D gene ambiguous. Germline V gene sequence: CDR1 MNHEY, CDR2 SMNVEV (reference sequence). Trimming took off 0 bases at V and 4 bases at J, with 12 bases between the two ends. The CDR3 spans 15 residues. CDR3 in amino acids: CASSLSVGRPYGYTF. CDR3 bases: TGTGCCAGCAGTTTATCCGTTGGAAGACCCTATGGCTACACCTTC.

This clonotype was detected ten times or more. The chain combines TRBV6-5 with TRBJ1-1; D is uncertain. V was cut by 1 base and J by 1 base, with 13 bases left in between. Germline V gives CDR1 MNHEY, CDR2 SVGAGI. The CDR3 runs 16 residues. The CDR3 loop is CASSYFEGIQNTEAFF. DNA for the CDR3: TGTGCCAGCAGTTACTTCGAAGGGATCCAGAACACTGAAGCTTTCTTT.

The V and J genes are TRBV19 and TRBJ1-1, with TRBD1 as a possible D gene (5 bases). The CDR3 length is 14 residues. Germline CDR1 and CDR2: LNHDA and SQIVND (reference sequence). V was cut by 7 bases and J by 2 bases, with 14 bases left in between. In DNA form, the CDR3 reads TGTGCCAGTACTCGAGCAGGGCAAAACACTGAAGCTTTCTTT. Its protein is CASTRAGQNTEAFF.

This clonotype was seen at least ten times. The CDR3 DNA follows: TGCGCCAGCAGCCAAGAAAGAGGGGAAAATCAGCCCCAGCATTTT. Protein: CASSQERGENQPQHF. The chain has TRBV4-1 and TRBJ1-5; a possible D gene is TRBD1 (5 bases). Between the trimmed V and J ends, which lost 0 bases and 4 bases, there was a span of 10 bases. This CDR3 is 15 amino acids long. Germline CDR1 and CDR2: MGHRA and YSYEKL.

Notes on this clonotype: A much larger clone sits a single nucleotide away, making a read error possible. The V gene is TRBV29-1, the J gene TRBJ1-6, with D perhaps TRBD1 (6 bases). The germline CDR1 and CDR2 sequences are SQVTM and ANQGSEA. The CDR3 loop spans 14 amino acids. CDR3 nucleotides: TGCGGCGTGGGGGAAACAGGGTCTAATTCACCCCTCCACTTT. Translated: CGVGETGSNSPLHF. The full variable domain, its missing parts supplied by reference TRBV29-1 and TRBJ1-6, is SAVISQKPSRDICQRGTSLTIQCQVDSQVTMMFWYRQQPGQSLTLIATANQGSEATYESGFVIDKFPISRPNLTFSTLTVSNMSPEDSSIYLCGVGETGSNSPLHFGNGTRLTVT.

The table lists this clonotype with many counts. CDR3 region: CASSPLAGGRTEAFF. As DNA, the CDR3 is TGTGCCAGCAGCCCGCTGGCAGGGGGCCGGACTGAAGCTTTCTTT. The chain couples TRBV5-5 to TRBJ1-1; the match to TRBD1 covers 8 bases. Trimming cost V 4 bases and J 5 bases; bases outside gene matches: 10. Germline-derived CDR1 and CDR2 are SGHKS and YYEKEE (reference sequence). The CDR3 has 15 residues.

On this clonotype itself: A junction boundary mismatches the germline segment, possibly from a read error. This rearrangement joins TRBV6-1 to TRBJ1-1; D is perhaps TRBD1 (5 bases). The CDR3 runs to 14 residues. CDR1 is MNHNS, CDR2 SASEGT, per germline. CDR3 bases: TGTGCCAGCGGTGACGCCGGGGGGGACACTGAAGCTTTCTTT. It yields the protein CASGDAGGDTEAFF.

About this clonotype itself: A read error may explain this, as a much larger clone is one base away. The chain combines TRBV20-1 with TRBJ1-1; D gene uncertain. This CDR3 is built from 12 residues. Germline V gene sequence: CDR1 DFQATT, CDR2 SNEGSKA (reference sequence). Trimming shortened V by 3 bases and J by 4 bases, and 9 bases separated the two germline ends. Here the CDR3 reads CSARSQSTEAFF. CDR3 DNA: TGCAGTGCTAGGAGCCAGAGCACTGAAGCTTTCTTT.

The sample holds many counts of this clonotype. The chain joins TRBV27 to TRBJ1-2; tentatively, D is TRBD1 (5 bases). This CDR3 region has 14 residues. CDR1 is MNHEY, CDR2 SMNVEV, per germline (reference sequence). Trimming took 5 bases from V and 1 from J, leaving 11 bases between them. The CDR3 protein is CASSPPGLNYGYTF. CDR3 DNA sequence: TGTGCCAGCAGTCCACCGGGACTTAACTATGGCTACACCTTC.

CDR3 region: CASSPRGLAGLETQYF. The CDR3 DNA sequence: TGTGCCAGCAGCCCAAGGGGACTAGCGGGATTGGAGACCCAGTACTTC. The chain has TRBV12-3 or TRBV12-4 and TRBJ2-5, with TRBD2 matching 13 bases. The CDR3 sequence is 16 residues long. J was trimmed by 5 bases and V by 6 bases; bases with no gene match: 9.

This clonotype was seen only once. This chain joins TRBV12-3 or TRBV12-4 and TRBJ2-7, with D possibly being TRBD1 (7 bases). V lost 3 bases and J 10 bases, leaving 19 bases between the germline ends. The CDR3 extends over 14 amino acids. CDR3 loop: CASSFRLQGTDQYF. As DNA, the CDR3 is TGTGCCAGCAGTTTCCGGCTACAGGGGACTGATCAGTACTTC.

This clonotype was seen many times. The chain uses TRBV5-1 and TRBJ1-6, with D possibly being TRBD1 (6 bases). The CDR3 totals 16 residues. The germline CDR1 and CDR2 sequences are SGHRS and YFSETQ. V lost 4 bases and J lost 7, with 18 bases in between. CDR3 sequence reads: CASSPGQGTGNSPLHF. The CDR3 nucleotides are TGCGCCAGCAGCCCTGGCCAGGGGACGGGCAATTCACCCCTCCACTTT.

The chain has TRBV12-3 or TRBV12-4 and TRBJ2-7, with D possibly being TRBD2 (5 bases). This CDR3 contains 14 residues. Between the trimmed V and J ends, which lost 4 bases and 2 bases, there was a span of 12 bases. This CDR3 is CASSSWEYPYEQYF. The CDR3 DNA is TGTGCCAGCAGTTCCTGGGAGTACCCCTACGAGCAGTACTTC.

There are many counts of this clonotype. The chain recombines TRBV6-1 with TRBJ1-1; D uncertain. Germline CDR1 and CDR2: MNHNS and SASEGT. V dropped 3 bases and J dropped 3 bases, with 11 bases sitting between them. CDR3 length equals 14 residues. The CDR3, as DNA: TGTGCCAGCAGTGAGCAGTACACCGACACTGAAGCTTTCTTT. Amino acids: CASSEQYTDTEAFF.

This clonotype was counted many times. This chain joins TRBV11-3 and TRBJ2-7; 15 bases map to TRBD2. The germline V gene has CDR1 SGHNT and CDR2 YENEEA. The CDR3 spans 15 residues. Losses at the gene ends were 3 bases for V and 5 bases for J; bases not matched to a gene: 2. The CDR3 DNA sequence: TGTGCCAGCAGCTTGGGACTAGCGGGGGGCAACGAGCAGTACTTC. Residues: CASSLGLAGGNEQYF.

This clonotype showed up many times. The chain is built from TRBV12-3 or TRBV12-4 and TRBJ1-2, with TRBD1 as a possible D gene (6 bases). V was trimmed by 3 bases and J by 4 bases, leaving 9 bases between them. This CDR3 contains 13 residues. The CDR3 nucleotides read TGTGCCAGCAGTTTGATGGACAGCTATGGCTACACCTTC. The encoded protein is CASSLMDSYGYTF.

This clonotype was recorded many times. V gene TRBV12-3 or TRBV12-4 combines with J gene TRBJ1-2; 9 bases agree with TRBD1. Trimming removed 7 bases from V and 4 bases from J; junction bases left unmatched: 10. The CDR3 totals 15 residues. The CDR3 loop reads CASTSLGQGIYGYTF. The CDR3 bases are TGTGCCAGCACCTCTTTGGGACAGGGTATCTATGGCTACACCTTC.

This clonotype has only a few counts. The CDR3 region is CASSQEEGGTQYF. The DNA for the CDR3 is TGTGCCAGCAGCCAAGAGGAGGGGGGAACGCAGTATTTT. The chain uses TRBV3-1 and TRBJ2-3, with D possibly called TRBD1 or TRBD2 (6 bases each). V was cut by 0 bases and J by 9 bases, with 10 bases left in between. Looked up from germline, CDR1 is LGHDT and CDR2 is YNNKEL (reference sequence). The CDR3 is 13 amino acids.

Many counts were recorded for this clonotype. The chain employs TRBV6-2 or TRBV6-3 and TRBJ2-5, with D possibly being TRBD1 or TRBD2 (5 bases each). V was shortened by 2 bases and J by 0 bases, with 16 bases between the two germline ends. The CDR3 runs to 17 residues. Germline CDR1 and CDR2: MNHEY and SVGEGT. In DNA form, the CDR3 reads TGTGCCAGCAGTTACCCCTGGGACCAAAGGTACCAAGAGACCCAGTACTTC. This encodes CASSYPWDQRYQETQYF.